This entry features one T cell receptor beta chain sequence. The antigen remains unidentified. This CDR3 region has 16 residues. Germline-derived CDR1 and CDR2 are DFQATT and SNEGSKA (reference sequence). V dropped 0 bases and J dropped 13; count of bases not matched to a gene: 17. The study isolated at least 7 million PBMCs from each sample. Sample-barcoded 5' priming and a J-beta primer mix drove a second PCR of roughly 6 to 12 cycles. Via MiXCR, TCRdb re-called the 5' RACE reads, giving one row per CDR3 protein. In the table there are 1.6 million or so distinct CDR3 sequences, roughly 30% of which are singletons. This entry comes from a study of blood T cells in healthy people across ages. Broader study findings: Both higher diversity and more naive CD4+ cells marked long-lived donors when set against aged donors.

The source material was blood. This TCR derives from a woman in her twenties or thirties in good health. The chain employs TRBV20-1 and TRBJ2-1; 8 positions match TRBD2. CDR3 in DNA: TGCAGTGCTAGAGATACCGGGACTAGAGGAGAAGGGAGCCAGTTCTTC. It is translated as CSARDTGTRGEGSQFF.